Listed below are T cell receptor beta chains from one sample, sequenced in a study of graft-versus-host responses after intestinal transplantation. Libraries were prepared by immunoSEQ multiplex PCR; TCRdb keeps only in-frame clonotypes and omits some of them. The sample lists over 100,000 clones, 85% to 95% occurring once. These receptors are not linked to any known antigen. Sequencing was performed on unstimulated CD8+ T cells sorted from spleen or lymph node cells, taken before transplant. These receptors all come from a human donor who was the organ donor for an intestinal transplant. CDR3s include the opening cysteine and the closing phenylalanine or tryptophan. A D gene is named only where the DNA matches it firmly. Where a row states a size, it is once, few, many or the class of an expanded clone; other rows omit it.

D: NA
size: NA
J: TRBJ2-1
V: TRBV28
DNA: TGTGCCAGCAGTTTGGTGGAGGGCTCCTACAATGAGCAGTTCTTC
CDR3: CASSLVEGSYNEQFF

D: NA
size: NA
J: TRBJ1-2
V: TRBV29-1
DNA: TGCAGCGTTGAAGATCTGTCAGCATTATATGGCTACACCTTC
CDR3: CSVEDLSALYGYTF

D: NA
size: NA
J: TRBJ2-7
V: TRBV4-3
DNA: TGCGCCAGCAGCCAAGGTCCCTTCACCTACGAGCAGTACTTC
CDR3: CASSQGPFTYEQYF

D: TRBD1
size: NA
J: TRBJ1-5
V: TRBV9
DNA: TGTGCCAGCAGCCGGACAGGGGGCAGCAATCAGCCCCAGCATTTT
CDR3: CASSRTGGSNQPQHF

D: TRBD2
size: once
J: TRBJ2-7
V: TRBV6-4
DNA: TGTGCCAGCAGCCGACTAGCGGGAGGGCCCATGGACGAGCAGTACTTC
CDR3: CASSRLAGGPMDEQYF

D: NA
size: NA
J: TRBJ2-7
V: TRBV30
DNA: TGTGCCTGGAGTGTCGCGGACTCCGGCCCCCCTTACGAGCAGTACTTC
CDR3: CAWSVADSGPPYEQYF

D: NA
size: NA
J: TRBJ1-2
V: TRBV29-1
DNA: TGCAGCGTCACAGGTCTGAATGGCTACACCTTC
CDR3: CSVTGLNGYTF

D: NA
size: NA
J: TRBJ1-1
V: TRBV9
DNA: TGTGCCAGCAGCGTAGGAGAACAGCTAATGAACACTGAAGCTTTCTTT
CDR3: CASSVGEQLMNTEAFF

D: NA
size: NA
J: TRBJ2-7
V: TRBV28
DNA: TGTGCCAGCAGTCTTGACATCTACGAGCAGTACTTC
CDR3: CASSLDIYEQYF

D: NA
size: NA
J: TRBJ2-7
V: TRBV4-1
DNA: TGCGCCAGCAGCCGTGTAGCCCAGGCCCCCAACGAGCAGTACTTC
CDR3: CASSRVAQAPNEQYF

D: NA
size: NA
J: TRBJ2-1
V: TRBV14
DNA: TGTGCCAGCAGCCAAGTCGGGGGTAGGAATGAGCAGTTCTTC
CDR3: CASSQVGGRNEQFF

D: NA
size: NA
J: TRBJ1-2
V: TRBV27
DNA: TGTGCCAGCAGTAGCTTCTTTAACTATGGCTACACCTTC
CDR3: CASSSFFNYGYTF

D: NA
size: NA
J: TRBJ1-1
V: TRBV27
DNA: TGTGCCAGCAGTTTAGCTGGGAACACTGAAGCTTTCTTT
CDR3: CASSLAGNTEAFF

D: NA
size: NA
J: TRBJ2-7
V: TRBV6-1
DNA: TGTGCCAGCAGTGAAGCGGGGGAGGTCTACGAGCAGTACTTC
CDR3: CASSEAGEVYEQYF

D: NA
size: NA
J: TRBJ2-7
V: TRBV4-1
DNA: TGCGCCAGCAGCCAAGAAAGTCGGGGTTACGAGCAGTACTTC
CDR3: CASSQESRGYEQYF

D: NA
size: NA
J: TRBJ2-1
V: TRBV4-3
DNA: TGCGCCAGCAGCTCGGATGGACTAAGGGCAGCCACCTACAATGAGCAGTTCTTC
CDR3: CASSSDGLRAATYNEQFF

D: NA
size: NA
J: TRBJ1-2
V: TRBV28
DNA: TGTGCCAGCACCGGTTTAGGGGTAGAGTCCTATGGCTACACCTTC
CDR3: CASTGLGVESYGYTF

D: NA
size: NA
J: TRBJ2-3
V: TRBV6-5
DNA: TGTGCCAGCAGTTACTCAACCTTGGGAGATACGCAGTATTTT
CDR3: CASSYSTLGDTQYF

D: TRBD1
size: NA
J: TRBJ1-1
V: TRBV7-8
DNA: TGTGCCAGCAACTCAAGGGGGCGCGGGGACACTGAAGCTTTCTTT
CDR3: CASNSRGRGDTEAFF

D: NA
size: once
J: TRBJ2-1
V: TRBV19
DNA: TGTGCCAGTACGCCACTAGCAGGTGGGAATGAGCAGTTCTTC
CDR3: CASTPLAGGNEQFF

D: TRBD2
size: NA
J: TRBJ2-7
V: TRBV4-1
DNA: TGCGCCAGCAGCCAAGGAGCGGGAGCTTACGAGCAGTACTTC
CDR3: CASSQGAGAYEQYF

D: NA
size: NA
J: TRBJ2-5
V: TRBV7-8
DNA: TGTGCCAGCAGCTTAGAGGCGGCGGGCATAGAAGAGACCCAGTACTTC
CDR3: CASSLEAAGIEETQYF

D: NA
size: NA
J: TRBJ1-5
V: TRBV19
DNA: TGTGCCAGTAGTAGATTTGTAGCGGGAGATCAGCCCCAGCATTTT
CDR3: CASSRFVAGDQPQHF

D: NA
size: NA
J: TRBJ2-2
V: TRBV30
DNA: TGTGCCTGGAGTGTAGACAACACCGGGGAGCTGTTTTTT
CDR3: CAWSVDNTGELFF

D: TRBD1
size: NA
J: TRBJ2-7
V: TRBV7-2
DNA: TGTGCCAGCAGCTCGGCCCTCGGGACAGCCGACCCCTACGAGCAGTACTTC
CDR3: CASSSALGTADPYEQYF

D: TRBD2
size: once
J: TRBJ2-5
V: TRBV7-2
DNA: TGTGCCAGCAGCTTAGCCGGGAGGGGGAGAGAGACCCAGTACTTC
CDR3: CASSLAGRGRETQYF

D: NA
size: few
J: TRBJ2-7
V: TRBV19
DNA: TGTGCCAGTAGTATAGCAGGGCTTAGGAACGAGCAGTACTTC
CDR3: CASSIAGLRNEQYF

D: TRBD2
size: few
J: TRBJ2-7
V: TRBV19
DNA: TGTGCCAGTAGTATAGATTGGACTAGCGGGAGGCACGAGCAGTACTTC
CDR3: CASSIDWTSGRHEQYF

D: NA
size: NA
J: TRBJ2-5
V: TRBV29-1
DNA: TGCAGTACTCTGGAGGGTCCGAAGACCCAGTACTTC
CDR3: CSTLEGPKTQYF

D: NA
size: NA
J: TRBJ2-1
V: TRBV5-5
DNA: TGTGCCAGCAGCTTGTCCGCAGACTACTACAATGAGCAGTTCTTC
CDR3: CASSLSADYYNEQFF

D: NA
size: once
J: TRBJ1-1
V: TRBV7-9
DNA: TGTGCCAGCAGCTTCTCTTTAAGGGCGGGGCCGGAAGACACTGAAGCTTTCTTT
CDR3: CASSFSLRAGPEDTEAFF

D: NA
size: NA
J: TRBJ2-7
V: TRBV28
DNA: TGTGCCAGCAGTTTAAGGTCGGGTGTTAGCGAGCAGTACTTC
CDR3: CASSLRSGVSEQYF

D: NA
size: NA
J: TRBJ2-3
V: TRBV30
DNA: TGTGCCTGGAGTTGGGTCACAGATACGCAGTATTTT
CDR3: CAWSWVTDTQYF